The next 12 T cell receptor beta chains were all read from a single sample in a study of memory CD4+ T cells and cytomegalovirus serostatus. The sort gate was single viable CD3+CD4+CD8-CD45RO+ cells for memory CD4+ T cells. Sequencing used immunoSEQ multiplex PCR; TCRdb keeps in-frame clones, though not all of them. The sample lists some 46,000 clones, approximately 80% occurring once. The sequenced sample was memory CD4+ T cells from blood. The receptors stem from an adult in good health and CMV-seronegative.

The chain links TRBV6-1 to TRBJ1-2; D not resolved. This CDR3 has 13 residues. V dropped 1 base and J dropped 4 bases, with 7 bases sitting between them. Germline CDR1 is MNHNS and CDR2 is SASEGT. CDR3 residues: CASSEVGSYGYTF. The CDR3 DNA is TGTGCCAGCAGTGAAGTAGGCAGCTATGGCTACACCTTC.

In DNA, the CDR3 is TGTGCCAGCAGCCGATACAACACTGAAGCTTTCTTT. This encodes CASSRYNTEAFF. The rearrangement uses TRBV7-9 and TRBJ1-1; D remains ambiguous. The CDR3 contains 12 residues. The germline CDR1 and CDR2 sequences are SEHNR and FQNEAQ (reference sequence). V shed 5 bases and J shed 2 bases, with 6 bases lying between them.

The rearrangement joins TRBV5-1 to TRBJ2-1; possible D gene TRBD2, 5 bases. CDR3 size: 12 residues. V gave up 2 bases and J gave up 6 bases, with 6 bases separating them. Per the germline V gene, CDR1 is SGHRS and CDR2 is YFSETQ. The CDR3 DNA reads TGCGCCAGCAGCTTAGGAGGCAATGAGCAGTTCTTC. Encoded protein: CASSLGGNEQFF.

This clone was observed a few times. The rearrangement uses TRBV20-1 and TRBJ1-2; D is ambiguous. The CDR3 runs 11 residues. V lost 0 bases and J lost 6, with 5 bases in between. In germline, CDR1 is DFQATT, CDR2 SNEGSKA (reference sequence). The CDR3 here is CSAREFNGYTF. The CDR3 DNA sequence: TGCAGTGCTAGAGAGTTTAATGGCTACACCTTC.

This clone was recorded once. The chain combines TRBV27 with TRBJ2-7, with TRBD2 identical over 7 bases. Trimming cost V 2 bases and J 2 bases; bases outside gene matches: 6. Germline CDR1 reads MNHEY; CDR2 reads SMNVEV (reference sequence). CDR3 length equals 15 residues. The CDR3 reads CASSLGGRVTYEQYF. CDR3 nucleotides: TGTGCCAGCAGTTTAGGCGGGAGAGTCACCTACGAGCAGTACTTC.

The chain joins TRBV15 to TRBJ2-7; 7 bases map to TRBD1. CDR1 is LNHNV, CDR2 YYDKDF, per germline (reference sequence). This CDR3 comprises 13 residues. V was pared by 5 bases and J by 3 bases, with 4 bases of the junction left unmatched. The CDR3 DNA reads TGTGCCACCAGCCGTGGACAGGTCTACGAGCAGTACTTC. Translating it yields CATSRGQVYEQYF.

J is TRBJ2-1 and V is TRBV7-8; D could derive from TRBD1 or TRBD2 (5 bases each). V lost 4 bases and J lost 9, with 16 bases in between. The CDR3 is 14 amino acids. Germline V gene sequence: CDR1 SGHVS, CDR2 FQNEAQ. CDR3 residues: CASSYWDGEGEQFF. In nucleotides, the CDR3 is TGTGCCAGCAGCTACTGGGACGGCGAGGGTGAGCAGTTCTTC.

This chain uses TRBV9 with TRBJ2-7, with 12 bases identical to TRBD2. CDR1 is SGDLS, CDR2 YYNGEE, per germline. The CDR3 spans 16 residues. The trim removed 4 bases at V and 1 base at J, leaving 6 bases unmatched. The CDR3 coding sequence is TGTGCCAGCAGCCCGACTAGCGGGAGTATATCCTACGAGCAGTACTTC. Amino acids: CASSPTSGSISYEQYF.

This clone occurred once. The rearrangement uses TRBV5-1 and TRBJ2-1; possible D gene TRBD2, 6 bases. There are 17 residues in the CDR3. Germline CDR1 SGHRS, CDR2 YFSETQ. Between the trimmed V and J ends, which lost 0 bases and 0 bases, there was a span of 13 bases. Written as DNA, the CDR3 is TGCGCCAGCAGCTTGGAACCCGGACTATCCTCCTACAATGAGCAGTTCTTC. Translating it yields CASSLEPGLSSYNEQFF.

This chain links TRBV11-2 with TRBJ2-2; D not resolved. Deletions cut 1 base from V and 0 bases from J, with 15 bases between. CDR1 SGHAT and CDR2 FQNNGV come from the germline V gene. The CDR3 totals 18 residues. Written as DNA, the CDR3 is TGTGCCAGCAGCTTAGTAAACTGGGGAAGCCCGAACACCGGGGAGCTGTTTTTT. It codes for CASSLVNWGSPNTGELFF.

The DNA of the CDR3 is TGTGCCAGCAGGGGGCACAGAGAGCTGCCAGATACGCAGTATTTT. Amino acid sequence: CASRGHRELPDTQYF. This rearrangement joins TRBV7-2 to TRBJ2-3; maybe TRBD1 (5 bases). Per the germline V gene, CDR1 is SGHTA and CDR2 is FQGNSA. CDR3 length: 15 amino acids. V dropped 6 bases and J dropped 4 bases, with 17 bases sitting between them.

The chain joins TRBV27 to TRBJ1-1; 11 bases are shared with TRBD1. Germline CDR1 and CDR2: MNHEY and SMNVEV (reference sequence). Losses at the gene ends were 4 bases for V and 4 bases for J; bases not matched to a gene: 8. This CDR3 has 16 residues. The CDR3 sequence is CASSSDRGRGSTEAFF. Here the CDR3 DNA reads TGTGCCAGCAGTTCGGACAGGGGGCGAGGAAGCACTGAAGCTTTCTTT.